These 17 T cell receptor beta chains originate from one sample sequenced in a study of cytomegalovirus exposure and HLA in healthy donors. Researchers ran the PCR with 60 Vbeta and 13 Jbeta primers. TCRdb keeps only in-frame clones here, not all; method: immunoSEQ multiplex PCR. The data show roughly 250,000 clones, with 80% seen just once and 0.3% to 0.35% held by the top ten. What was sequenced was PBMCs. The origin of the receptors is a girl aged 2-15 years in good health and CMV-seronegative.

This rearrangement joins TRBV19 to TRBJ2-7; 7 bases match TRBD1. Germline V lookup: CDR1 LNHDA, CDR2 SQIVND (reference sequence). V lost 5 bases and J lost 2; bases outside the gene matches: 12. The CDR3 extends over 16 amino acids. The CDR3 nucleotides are TGTGCCAGTAGTTGGGGACAGACCCTTCAGCCCTACGAGCAGTACTTC. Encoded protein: CASSWGQTLQPYEQYF.

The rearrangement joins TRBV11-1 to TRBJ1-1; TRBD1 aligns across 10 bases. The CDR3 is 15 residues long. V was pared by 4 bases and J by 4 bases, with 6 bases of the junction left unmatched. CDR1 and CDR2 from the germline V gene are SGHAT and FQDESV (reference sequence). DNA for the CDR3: TGTGCCAGCAGCTCGATACGACAGGGGGCCACTGAAGCTTTCTTT. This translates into CASSSIRQGATEAFF.

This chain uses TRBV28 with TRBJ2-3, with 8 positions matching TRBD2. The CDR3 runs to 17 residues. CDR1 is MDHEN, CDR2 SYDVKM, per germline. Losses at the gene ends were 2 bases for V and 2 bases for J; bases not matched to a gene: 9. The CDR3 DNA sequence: TGTGCCAGCAGTTTAACCGGACTAGCCGAACACACAGATACGCAGTATTTT. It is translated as CASSLTGLAEHTDTQYF.

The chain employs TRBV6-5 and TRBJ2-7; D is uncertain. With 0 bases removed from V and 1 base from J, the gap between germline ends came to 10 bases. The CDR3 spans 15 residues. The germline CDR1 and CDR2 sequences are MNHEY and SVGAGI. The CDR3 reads CASSYSTGSSYEQYF. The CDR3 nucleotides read TGTGCCAGCAGTTACTCGACTGGCAGTTCCTACGAGCAGTACTTC.

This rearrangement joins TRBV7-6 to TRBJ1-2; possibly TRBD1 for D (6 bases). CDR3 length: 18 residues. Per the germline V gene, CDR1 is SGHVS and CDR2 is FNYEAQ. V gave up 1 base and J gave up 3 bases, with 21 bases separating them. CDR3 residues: CASSLEPPTGNPYYGYTF. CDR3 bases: TGTGCCAGCAGCTTAGAACCCCCGACAGGCAACCCCTACTATGGCTACACCTTC.

DNA of the CDR3: TGTGCCAGCTACCCGGGACTAGCGGGGGGCGCCATCTACGAGCAGTACTTC. Its translation: CASYPGLAGGAIYEQYF. This chain uses TRBV28 with TRBJ2-5, with 15 bases lining up with TRBD2. The end of the DNA fits TRBJ2-7 better, so the J call may be wrong. The CDR3 runs to 17 residues. Germline V lookup: CDR1 MDHEN, CDR2 SYDVKM.

This CDR3 reads CASSVDSGRTYSEQFF. CDR3 nucleotides: TGCGCCAGCAGCGTGGATAGCGGGAGGACCTACTCTGAGCAGTTCTTC. This chain joins TRBV5-1 and TRBJ2-1; TRBD2 agrees at 10 bases. The CDR3 has 16 amino acids. The V gene's germline CDR1 is SGHRS and CDR2 YFSETQ. V trimming: 4 bases; J trimming: 9 bases; junction bases outside the gene matches: 13. The whole variable domain, filled in from reference TRBV5-1 and TRBJ2-1, reads KAGVTQTPRYLIKTRGQQVTLSCSPISGHRSVSWYQQTPGQGLQFLFEYFSETQRNKGNFPGRFSGRQFSNSRSEMNVSTLELGDSALYLCASSVDSGRTYSEQFFGPGTRLTVL.

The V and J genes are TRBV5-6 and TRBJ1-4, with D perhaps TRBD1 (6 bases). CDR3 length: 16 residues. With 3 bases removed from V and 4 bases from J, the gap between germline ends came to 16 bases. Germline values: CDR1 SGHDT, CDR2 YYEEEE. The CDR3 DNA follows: TGTGCCAGCAGCTGGAAACGGGACAAACGTAATGAAAAACTGTTTTTT. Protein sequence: CASSWKRDKRNEKLFF.

CDR3 region: CASSQDRGLDTQYF. CDR3 in DNA: TGTGCCAGCTCACAGGACAGGGGGCTAGATACGCAGTATTTT. The genes are TRBV18 and TRBJ2-3; 11 bases agree with TRBD1. CDR3 size: 14 residues. Germline values: CDR1 KGHSH, CDR2 LQKENI. The trim removed 4 bases at V and 5 bases at J, leaving 2 bases unmatched.

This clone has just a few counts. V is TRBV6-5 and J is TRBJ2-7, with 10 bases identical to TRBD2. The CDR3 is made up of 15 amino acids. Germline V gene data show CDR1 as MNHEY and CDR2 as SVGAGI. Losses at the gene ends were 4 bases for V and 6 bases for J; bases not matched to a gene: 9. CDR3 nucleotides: TGTGCCAGCAGTTCCTATAGTAGCGGGAGGCTCGAGCAGTACTTC. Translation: CASSSYSSGRLEQYF.

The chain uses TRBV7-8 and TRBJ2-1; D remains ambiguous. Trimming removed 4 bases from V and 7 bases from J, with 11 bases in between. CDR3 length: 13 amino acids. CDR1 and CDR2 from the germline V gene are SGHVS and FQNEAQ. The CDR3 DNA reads TGTGCCAGCAGCTCGGAAGGAGAGAATGAGCAGTTCTTC. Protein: CASSSEGENEQFF.

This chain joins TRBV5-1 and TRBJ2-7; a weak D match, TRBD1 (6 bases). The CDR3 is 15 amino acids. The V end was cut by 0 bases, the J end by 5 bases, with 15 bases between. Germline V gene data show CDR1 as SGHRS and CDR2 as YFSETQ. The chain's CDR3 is CASSLAGQGPDEQYF. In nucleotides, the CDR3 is TGCGCCAGCAGCTTGGCCGGCCAGGGGCCTGACGAGCAGTACTTC.

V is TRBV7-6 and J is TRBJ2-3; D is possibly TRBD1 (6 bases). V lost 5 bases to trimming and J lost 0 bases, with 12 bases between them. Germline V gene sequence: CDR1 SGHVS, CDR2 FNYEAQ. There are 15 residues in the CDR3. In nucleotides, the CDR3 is TGTGCCAGCAGCCACGGACAGACTAGCACAGATACGCAGTATTTT. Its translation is CASSHGQTSTDTQYF. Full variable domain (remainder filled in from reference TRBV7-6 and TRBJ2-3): GAGVSQSPRYKVTKRGQDVALRCDPISGHVSLYWYRQALGQGPEFLTYFNYEAQQDKSGLPNDRFSAERPEGSISTLTIQRTEQRDSAMYRCASSHGQTSTDTQYFGPGTRLTVL.

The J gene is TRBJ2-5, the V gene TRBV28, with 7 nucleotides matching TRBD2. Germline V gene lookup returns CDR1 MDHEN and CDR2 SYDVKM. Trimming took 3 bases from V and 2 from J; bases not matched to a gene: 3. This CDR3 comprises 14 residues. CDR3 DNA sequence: TGTGCCAGCAGTTTCGGGGGGAGTCAAGAGACCCAGTACTTC. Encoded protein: CASSFGGSQETQYF.

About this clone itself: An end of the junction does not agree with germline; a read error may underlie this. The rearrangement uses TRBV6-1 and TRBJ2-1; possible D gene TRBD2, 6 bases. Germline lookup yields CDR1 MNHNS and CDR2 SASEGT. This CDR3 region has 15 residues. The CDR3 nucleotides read TGTGCCAGCAGTGCCGAAACTCAGACTAGACTGGGAATGCTCTTC. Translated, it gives CASSAETQTRLGMLF.

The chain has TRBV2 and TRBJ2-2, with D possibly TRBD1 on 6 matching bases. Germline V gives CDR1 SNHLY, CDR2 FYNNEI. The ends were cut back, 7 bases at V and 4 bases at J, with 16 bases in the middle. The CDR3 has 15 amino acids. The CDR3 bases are TGTGCCAGCACGCCCTCGAACAGGGCCACCGGGGAGCTGTTTTTT. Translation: CASTPSNRATGELFF. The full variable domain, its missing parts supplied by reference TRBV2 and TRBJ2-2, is EPEVTQTPSHQVTQMGQEVILRCVPISNHLYFYWYRQILGQKVEFLVSFYNNEISEKSEIFDDQFSVERPDGSNFTLKIRSTKLEDSAMYFCASTPSNRATGELFFGEGSRLTVL.

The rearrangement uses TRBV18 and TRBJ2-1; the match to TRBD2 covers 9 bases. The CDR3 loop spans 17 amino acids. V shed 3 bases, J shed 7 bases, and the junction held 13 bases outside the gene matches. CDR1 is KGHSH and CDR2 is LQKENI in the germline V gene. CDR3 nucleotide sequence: TGTGCCAGCTCACCCAGGAGAGCGGGAGGAATGATTAATGAGCAGTTCTTC. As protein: CASSPRRAGGMINEQFF.